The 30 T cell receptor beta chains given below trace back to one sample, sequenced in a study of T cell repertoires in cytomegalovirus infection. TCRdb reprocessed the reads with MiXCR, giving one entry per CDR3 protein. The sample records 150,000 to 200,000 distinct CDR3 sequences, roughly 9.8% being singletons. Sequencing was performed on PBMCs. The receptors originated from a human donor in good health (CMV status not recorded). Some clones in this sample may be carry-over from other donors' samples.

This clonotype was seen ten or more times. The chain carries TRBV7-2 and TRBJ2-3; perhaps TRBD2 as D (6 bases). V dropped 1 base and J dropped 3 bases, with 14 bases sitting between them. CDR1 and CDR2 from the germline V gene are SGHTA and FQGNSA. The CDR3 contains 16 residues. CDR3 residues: CASSLGLLANTDTQYF. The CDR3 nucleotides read TGTGCCAGCAGCTTAGGTCTCCTAGCGAATACAGATACGCAGTATTTT. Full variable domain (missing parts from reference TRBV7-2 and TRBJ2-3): GAGVSQSPSNKVTEKGKDVELRCDPISGHTALYWYRQSLGQGLEFLIYFQGNSAPDKSGLPSDRFSAERTGGSVSTLTIQRTQQEDSAVYLCASSLGLLANTDTQYFGPGTRLTVL.

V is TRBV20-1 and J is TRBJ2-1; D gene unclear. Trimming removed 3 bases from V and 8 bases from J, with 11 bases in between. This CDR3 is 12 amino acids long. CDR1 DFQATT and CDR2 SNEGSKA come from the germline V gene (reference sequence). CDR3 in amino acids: CSASGPNYEQFF. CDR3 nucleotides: TGCAGTGCTAGTGGTCCCAACTATGAGCAGTTCTTC.

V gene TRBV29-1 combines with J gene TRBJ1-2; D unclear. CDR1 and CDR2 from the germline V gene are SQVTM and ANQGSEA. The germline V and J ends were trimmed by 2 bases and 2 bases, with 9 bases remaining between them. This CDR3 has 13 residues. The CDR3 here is CSVERRPNYGYTF. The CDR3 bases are TGCAGCGTTGAACGGCGCCCCAACTATGGCTACACCTTC.

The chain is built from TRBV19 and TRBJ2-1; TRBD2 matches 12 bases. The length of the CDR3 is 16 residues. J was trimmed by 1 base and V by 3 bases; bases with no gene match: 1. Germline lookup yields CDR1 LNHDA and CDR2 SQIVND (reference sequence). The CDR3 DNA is TGTGCCAGTAGTATTACTAGCGGGAGGTCCTACAATGAGCAGTTCTTC. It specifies CASSITSGRSYNEQFF.

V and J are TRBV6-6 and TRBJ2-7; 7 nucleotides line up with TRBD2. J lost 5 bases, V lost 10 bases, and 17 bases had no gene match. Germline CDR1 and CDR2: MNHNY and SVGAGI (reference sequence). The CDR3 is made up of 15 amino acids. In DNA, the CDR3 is TGTGCCACTCAGGGACGGGGGAGGGCGGTGGACGAGCAGTACTTC. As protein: CATQGRGRAVDEQYF.

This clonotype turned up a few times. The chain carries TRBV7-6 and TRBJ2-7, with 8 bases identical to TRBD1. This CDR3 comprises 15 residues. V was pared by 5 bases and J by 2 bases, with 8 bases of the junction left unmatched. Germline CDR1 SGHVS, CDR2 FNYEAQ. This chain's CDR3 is CASSDDRGRAYEQYF. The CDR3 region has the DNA TGTGCCAGCAGCGACGACAGGGGTAGGGCCTACGAGCAGTACTTC.

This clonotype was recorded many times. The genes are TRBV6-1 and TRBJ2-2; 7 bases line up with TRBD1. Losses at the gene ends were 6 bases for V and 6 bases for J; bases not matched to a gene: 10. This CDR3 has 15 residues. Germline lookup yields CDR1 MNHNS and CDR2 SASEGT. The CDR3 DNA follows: TGTGCCAGCAGCCTTAACAGGGGATCGGCCGGGGAGCTGTTTTTT. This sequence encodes CASSLNRGSAGELFF.

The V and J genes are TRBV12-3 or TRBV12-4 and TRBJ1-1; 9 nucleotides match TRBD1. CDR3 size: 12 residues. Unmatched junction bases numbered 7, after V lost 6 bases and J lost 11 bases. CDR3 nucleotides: TGTGCCAGCAGCAACAGGGGGCCCGTGGCTTTCTTT. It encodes CASSNRGPVAFF.

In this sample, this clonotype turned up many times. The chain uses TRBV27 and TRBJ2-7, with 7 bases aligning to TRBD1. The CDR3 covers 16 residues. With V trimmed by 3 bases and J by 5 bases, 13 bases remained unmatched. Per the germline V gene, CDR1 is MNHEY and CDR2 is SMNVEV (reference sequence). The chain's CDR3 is CASSFSAQGVSNEQYF. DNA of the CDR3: TGTGCCAGCAGTTTTAGTGCTCAGGGGGTCTCTAACGAGCAGTACTTC.

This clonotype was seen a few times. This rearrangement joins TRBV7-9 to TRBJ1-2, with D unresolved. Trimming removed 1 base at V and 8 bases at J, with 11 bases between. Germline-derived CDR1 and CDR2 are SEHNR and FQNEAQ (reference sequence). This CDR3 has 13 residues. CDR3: CASSLGGPHGYTF. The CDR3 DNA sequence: TGTGCCAGCAGCTTAGGAGGTCCCCACGGCTACACCTTC.

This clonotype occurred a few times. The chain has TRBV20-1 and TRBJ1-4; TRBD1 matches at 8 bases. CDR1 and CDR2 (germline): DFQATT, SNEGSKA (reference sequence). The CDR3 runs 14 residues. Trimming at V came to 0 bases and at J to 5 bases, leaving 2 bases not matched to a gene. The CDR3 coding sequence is TGCAGTGCTAGAGAGGGACAGGCCAATGAAAAACTGTTTTTT. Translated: CSAREGQANEKLFF.

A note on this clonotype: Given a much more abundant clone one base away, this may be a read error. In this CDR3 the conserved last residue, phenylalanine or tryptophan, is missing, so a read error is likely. The CDR3 nucleotides are TGTGCCAGCAGTGACACAGGGGGCAGCACCGGGGAGCTGTTTTGT. It codes for CASSDTGGSTGELFC. J is TRBJ2-2 and V is TRBV6-4; 9 positions agree with TRBD1. Germline values: CDR1 MRHNA, CDR2 SNTAGT. The V and J ends lost 2 bases and 4 bases, in that order; junction bases with no gene match: 2. This CDR3 is built from 15 residues.

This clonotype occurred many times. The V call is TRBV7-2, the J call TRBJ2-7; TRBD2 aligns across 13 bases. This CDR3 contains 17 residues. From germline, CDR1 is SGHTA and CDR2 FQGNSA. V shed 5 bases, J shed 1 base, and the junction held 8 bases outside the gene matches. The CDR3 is CASSRNPGLAGSYEQYF. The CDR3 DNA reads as TGTGCCAGCAGCCGCAACCCGGGACTAGCGGGGTCCTACGAGCAGTACTTC.

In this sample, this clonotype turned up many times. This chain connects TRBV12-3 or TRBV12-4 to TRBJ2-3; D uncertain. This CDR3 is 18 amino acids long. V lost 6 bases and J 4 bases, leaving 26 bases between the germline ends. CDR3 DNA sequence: TGTGCCAGCAGCCCCGGCCGAGGCGGTCTTAAAGCCCCAGATACGCAGTATTTT. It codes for CASSPGRGGLKAPDTQYF.

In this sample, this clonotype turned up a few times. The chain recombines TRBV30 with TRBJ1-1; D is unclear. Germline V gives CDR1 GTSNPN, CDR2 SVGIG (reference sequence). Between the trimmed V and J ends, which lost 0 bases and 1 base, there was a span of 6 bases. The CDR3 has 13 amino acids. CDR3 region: CAWSVLGNTEAFF. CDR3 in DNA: TGTGCCTGGAGTGTACTTGGGAACACTGAAGCTTTCTTT.

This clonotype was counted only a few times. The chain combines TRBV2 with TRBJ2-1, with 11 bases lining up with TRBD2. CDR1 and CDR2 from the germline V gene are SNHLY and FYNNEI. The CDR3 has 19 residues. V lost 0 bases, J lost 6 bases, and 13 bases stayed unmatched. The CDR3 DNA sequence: TGTGCCAGCAGTGAAGCCAGACCTCAACTAGCGGGGGTTCGCAATGAGCAGTTCTTC. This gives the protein CASSEARPQLAGVRNEQFF.

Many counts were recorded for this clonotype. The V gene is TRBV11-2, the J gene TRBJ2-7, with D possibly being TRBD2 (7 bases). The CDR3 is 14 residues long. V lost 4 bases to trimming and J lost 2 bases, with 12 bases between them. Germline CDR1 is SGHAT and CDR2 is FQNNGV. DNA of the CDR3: TGTGCCAGCAGCTCCAGGGAGGGGGCCTACGAGCAGTACGTC. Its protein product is CASSSREGAYEQYV.

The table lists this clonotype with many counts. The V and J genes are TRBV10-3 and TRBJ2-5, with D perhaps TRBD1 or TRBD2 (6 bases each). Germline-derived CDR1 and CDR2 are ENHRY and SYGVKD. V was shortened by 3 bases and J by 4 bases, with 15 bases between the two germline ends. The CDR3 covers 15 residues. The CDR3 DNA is TGTGCCATCAGTGATTCACAGGGAGGTGGAGAGACCCAGTACTTC. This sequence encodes CAISDSQGGGETQYF.

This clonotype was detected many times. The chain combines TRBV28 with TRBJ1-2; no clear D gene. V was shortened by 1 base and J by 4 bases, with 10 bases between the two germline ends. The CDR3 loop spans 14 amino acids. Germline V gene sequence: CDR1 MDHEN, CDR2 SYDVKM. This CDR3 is CASSLLRGSYGYTF. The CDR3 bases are TGTGCCAGCAGTTTATTACGGGGAAGCTATGGCTACACCTTC.

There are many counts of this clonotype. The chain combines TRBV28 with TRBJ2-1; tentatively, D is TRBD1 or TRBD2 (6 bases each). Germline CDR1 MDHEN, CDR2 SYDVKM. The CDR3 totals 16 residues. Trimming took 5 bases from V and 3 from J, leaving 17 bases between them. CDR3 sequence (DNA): TGTGCCAGCAGTCCATCCCTCGGGGGACACTACAATGAGCAGTTCTTC. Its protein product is CASSPSLGGHYNEQFF.

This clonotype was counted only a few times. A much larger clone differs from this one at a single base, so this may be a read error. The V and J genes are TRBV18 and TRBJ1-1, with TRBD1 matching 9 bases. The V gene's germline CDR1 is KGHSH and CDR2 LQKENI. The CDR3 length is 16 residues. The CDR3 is CASSPPNRGRVAEAYF. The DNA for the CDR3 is TGTGCCAGCTCACCACCTAACAGGGGGCGGGTCGCTGAAGCTTACTTT.

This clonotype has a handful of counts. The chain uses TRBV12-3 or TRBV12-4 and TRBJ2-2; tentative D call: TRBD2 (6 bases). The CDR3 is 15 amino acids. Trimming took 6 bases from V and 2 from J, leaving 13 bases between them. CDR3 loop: CASSGRDFNTGELFF. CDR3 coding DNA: TGTGCCAGCAGCGGCCGGGACTTTAACACCGGGGAGCTGTTTTTT.

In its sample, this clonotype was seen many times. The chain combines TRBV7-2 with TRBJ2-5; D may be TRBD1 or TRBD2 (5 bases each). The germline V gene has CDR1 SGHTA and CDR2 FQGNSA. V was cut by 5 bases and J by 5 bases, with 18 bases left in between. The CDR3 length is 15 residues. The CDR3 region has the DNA TGTGCCAGCAGCACTACCGGGACCGCACCCGAGACCCAGTACTTC. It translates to CASSTTGTAPETQYF.

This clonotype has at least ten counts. The CDR3 protein is CASSQEREEPQHF. CDR3 bases: TGTGCCAGCAGCCAAGAAAGGGAAGAGCCCCAGCATTTT. The V gene is TRBV14, the J gene TRBJ1-5, with D uncertain. The CDR3 is made up of 13 amino acids. Trimming removed 0 bases at V and 8 bases at J, with 8 bases between. Germline loops: CDR1 SGHDN, CDR2 FVKESK.

The DNA for the CDR3 is TGTGCCAGCAGCCGGACAGGGCGGCACACTGAAGCTTTCTTT. Protein sequence: CASSRTGRHTEAFF. The rearrangement joins TRBV5-6 to TRBJ1-1, with 8 bases matching TRBD1. This CDR3 region has 14 residues. Germline-derived CDR1 and CDR2 are SGHDT and YYEEEE. V lost 4 bases and J lost 3; bases outside the gene matches: 5. Using reference TRBV5-6 and TRBJ1-1 for the parts outside the CDR3, the full variable domain is DAGVTQSPTHLIKTRGQQVTLRCSPKSGHDTVSWYQQALGQGPQFIFQYYEEEERQRGNFPDRFSGHQFPNYSSELNVNALLLGDSALYLCASSRTGRHTEAFFGQGTRLTVV.

CDR3 loop: CSVGIGSNSNQPQHF. The CDR3 DNA is TGCAGCGTTGGTATTGGCAGTAATAGCAATCAGCCCCAGCATTTT. This chain links TRBV29-1 with TRBJ1-5, with D unresolved. The germline V and J ends were trimmed by 4 bases and 0 bases, with 13 bases remaining between them. The CDR3 sequence is 15 residues long. In germline, CDR1 is SQVTM, CDR2 ANQGSEA.

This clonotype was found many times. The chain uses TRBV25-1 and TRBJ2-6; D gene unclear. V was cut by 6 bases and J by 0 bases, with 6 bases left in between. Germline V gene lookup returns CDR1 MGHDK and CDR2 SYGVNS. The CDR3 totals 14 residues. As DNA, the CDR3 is TGTGCCAGCAGGTCTAGCTCTGGGGCCAACGTCCTGACTTTC. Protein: CASRSSSGANVLTF.

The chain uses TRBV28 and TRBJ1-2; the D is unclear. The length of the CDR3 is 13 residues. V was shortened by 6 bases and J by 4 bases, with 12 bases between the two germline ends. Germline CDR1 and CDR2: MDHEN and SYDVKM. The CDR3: CASRDNDSYGYTF. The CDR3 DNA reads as TGTGCCAGCAGAGATAATGATAGCTATGGCTACACCTTC.

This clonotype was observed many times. The DNA of the CDR3 is TGTGCCAGCAGTCCTGCGGGAGATACGCAGTATTTT. Translated: CASSPAGDTQYF. V usage is TRBV12-3 or TRBV12-4 and J usage is TRBJ2-3; possible D gene TRBD2, 5 bases. Trimming took 5 bases from V and 5 from J, leaving 8 bases between them. The CDR3 is 12 residues long.

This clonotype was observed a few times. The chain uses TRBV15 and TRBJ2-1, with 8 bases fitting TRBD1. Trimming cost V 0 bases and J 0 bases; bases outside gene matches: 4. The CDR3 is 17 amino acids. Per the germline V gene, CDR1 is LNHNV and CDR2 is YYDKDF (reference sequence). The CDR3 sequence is CATSRDPGTGSYNEQFF. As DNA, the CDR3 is TGTGCCACCAGCAGAGATCCCGGGACAGGCTCCTACAATGAGCAGTTCTTC.